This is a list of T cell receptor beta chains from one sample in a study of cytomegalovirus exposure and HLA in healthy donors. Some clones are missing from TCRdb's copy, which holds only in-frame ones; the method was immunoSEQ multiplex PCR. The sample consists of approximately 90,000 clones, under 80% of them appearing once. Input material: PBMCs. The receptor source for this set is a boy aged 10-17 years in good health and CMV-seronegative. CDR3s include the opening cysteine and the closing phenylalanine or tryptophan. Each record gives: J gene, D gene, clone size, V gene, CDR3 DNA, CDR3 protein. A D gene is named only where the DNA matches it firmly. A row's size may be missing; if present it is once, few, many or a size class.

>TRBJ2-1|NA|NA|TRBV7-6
TGTGCCAGCAGCTTATATGGCGGCAACAATGAGCAGTTCTTC
CASSLYGGNNEQFF
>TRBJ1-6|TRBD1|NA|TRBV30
TGTGCCTGGAAAGGGGACAGCGATAATTCACCCCTCCACTTT
CAWKGDSDNSPLHF
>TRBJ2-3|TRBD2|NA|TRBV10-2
TGCGCCAGCAGGGAGCGGGGGGGCTCCACAGATACGCAGTATTTT
CASRERGGSTDTQYF
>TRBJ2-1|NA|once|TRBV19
TGTGCCAGTAGCCACATGACTAGGTACAATGAGCAGTTCTTC
CASSHMTRYNEQFF
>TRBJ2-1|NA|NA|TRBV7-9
TGTGCCGGAGCCACCTTGGCCAATGAGCAGTTCTTC
CAGATLANEQFF
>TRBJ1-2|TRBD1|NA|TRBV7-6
TGTGCCAGCAGCTCCGAAGGGGGCATCTATGGCTACACCTTC
CASSSEGGIYGYTF
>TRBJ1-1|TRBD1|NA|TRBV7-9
TGTGCCAGCAGCTCCCCTTCCGGGACAGGGAATGCTGAAGCTTTCTTT
CASSSPSGTGNAEAFF
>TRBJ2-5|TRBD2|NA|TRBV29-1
TGCAGTGGGGGGAGGGCCCAAGAGACCCAGTACTTC
CSGGRAQETQYF
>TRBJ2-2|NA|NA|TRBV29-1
TGCAGCGTTGAGTCGGGGATTGCCGGGGAGCTGTTTTTT
CSVESGIAGELFF
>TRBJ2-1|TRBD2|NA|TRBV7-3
TGTGCCAGCAGCCTAAGGGAGGGTGAGCAGTTCTTC
CASSLREGEQFF
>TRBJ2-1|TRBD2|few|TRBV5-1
TGCGCCAGCAGCTTGGCCTCCAGACTAGCGGGAGAGGCTGAGCAGTTCTTC
CASSLASRLAGEAEQFF
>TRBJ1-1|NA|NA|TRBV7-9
TGTGCCAGCAGCGTCCCAGGGAACACTGAAGCTTTCTTT
CASSVPGNTEAFF
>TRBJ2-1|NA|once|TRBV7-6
TGTGCCAGCAGCTCATTCACCCCGGGACAAGTTGAGCCTTTAGACAATGAGCAGTTCTTC
CASSSFTPGQVEPLDNEQFF
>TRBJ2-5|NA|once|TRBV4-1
TGCGCCAGCAGCCCCCTCGCCTCAGGACAGCTTCAAGAGACCCAGTACTTC
CASSPLASGQLQETQYF
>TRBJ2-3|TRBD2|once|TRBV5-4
TGTGCCAGCACCCGAGAGCGGGGGAGATCCACAGATACGCAGTATTTT
CASTRERGRSTDTQYF
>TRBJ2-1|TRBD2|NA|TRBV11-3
TGTGCCACGGGACTAGCGGGATTCAATGAGCAGTTCTTC
CATGLAGFNEQFF
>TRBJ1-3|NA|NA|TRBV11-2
TGTGCCAGCAGCACCTCAGGGTTAGGAAACACCATATATTTT
CASSTSGLGNTIYF
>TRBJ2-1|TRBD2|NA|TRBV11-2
TGTGCCAGCAGCACCCAGCGGGGGTTCTACAATGAGCAGTTCTTC
CASSTQRGFYNEQFF
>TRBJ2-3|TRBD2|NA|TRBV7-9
TGTGCCAGCAGCTTAGTAGCGGGAGCCCCAGATACGCAGTATTTT
CASSLVAGAPDTQYF
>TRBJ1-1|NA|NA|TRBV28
TGTGCCAGCAGCCCGGGATTGCGTAGTGAAGCTTTCTTT
CASSPGLRSEAFF
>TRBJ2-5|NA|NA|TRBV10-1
TGCGCCAGCAGTGGAACGGGAAGTTACCCGAAAGAGACCCAGTACTTC
CASSGTGSYPKETQYF
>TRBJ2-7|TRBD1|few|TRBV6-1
TGTGCCAGCAGTGCCCGAGGACAGGGTTACTACGAGCAGTACTTC
CASSARGQGYYEQYF
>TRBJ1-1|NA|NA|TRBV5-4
TGTGCCAGCAGCCGCGACGGGTGGGTTGAAGCTTTCTTT
CASSRDGWVEAFF
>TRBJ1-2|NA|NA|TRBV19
TGTGCCAGTAGTGTTCTGAACTATGGCTACACCTTC
CASSVLNYGYTF
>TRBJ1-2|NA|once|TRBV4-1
TGCGCCAGCAGCACTCGACAGGATGGCTACACCTTC
CASSTRQDGYTF
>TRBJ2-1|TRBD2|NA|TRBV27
TGTGCCAGCAGTTTGGCTAGCGGCTACAATGAGCAGTTCTTC
CASSLASGYNEQFF
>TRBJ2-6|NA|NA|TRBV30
TGTGCCTGGGGCAGGGTTTTAGCTGGGGCCAACGTCCTGACTTTC
CAWGRVLAGANVLTF
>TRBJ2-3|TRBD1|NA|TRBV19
TGTGCCACAAGCCCGGACAGGAGCACAGATACGCAGTATTTT
CATSPDRSTDTQYF
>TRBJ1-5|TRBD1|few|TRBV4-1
TGCGCCAGCAGCTTTGCCTTGGACAGGGGTGATGAGCCCCAGCATTTT
CASSFALDRGDEPQHF
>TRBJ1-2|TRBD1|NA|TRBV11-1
TGTGCCAGCAGCTTAGAAGGGACAGCTAACTATGGCTACACCTTC
CASSLEGTANYGYTF
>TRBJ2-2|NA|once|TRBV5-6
TGTGCCAGCAGCTTAAGAGATAGAGGGGAGCTGTTTTTT
CASSLRDRGELFF
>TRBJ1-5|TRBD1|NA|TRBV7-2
TGTGCCAGCAGCTTGCGGACAGGGGAACAGCCCCAGCATTTT
CASSLRTGEQPQHF
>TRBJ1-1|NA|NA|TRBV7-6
TGTGCCAGCAGCTTGGGAGGGATTACTGAAGCTTTCTTT
CASSLGGITEAFF
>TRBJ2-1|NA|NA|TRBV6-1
TGTGCCAGCAGTGTCTGGAGCAATGAGCAGTTCTTC
CASSVWSNEQFF
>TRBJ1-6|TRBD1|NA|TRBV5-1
TGCGCCAGCAGCCGCATTACAGGGGATTCACCCCTCCACTTT
CASSRITGDSPLHF
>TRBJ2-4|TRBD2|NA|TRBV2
TGTGCCAGCTCTGCCGGGGGGAACATTCAGTACTTC
CASSAGGNIQYF
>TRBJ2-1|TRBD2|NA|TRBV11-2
TGTGCCAGCAGAGCAATAGCGGGAGGGAATTACAATGAGCAGTTCTTC
CASRAIAGGNYNEQFF
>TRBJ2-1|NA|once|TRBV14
TGTGCCAGCAGCCAAGATTTGGTCCCTCCTAGCACCAATGAGCAGTTCTTC
CASSQDLVPPSTNEQFF
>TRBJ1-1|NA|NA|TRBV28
TGTGCCAGCACCCTCACCCGGGGATCGCATACTGAAGCTTTCTTT
CASTLTRGSHTEAFF
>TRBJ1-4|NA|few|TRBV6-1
TGTGCCAGCAGTGGAGGGGAAAAACTGTTTTTT
CASSGGEKLFF
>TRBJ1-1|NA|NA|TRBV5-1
TGCGCCAGCAGCCTGGACAGCGAAGCTTTCTTT
CASSLDSEAFF
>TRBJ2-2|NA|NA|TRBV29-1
TGCAGCGTTGGGATGGGAGGTCGAGCCACCGGGGAGCTGTTTTTT
CSVGMGGRATGELFF
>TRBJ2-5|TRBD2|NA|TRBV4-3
TGCGCCAGCAGCCAAGAGCGGGGGGGCCAAGAGACCCAGTACTTC
CASSQERGGQETQYF
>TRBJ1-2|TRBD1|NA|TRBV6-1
TGTGCCAGCACTGGGACAGTCTATGGCTACACCTTC
CASTGTVYGYTF
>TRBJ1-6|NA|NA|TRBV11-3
TGTGCCAGCAGCTTAGGGGGGGTCAATTCACCCCTCCACTTT
CASSLGGVNSPLHF
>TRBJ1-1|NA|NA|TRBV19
TGTGCCAGTACCATGGGCAGTGAAGCTTTCTTT
CASTMGSEAFF
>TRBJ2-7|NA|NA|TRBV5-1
TGCGCCAGCAGCGAAACGACAGTCCTCGAGTGGCCGCAGTACTTC
CASSETTVLEWPQYF
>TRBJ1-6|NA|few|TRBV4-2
TGTGCCAGCAGCCAAGATCGGGACACGGATACGGCCCTCCACTTT
CASSQDRDTDTALHF
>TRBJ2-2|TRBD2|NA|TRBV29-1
TGCAGCGTGCTTGGGACGGGGGGCGGGGAGCTGTTTTTT
CSVLGTGGGELFF
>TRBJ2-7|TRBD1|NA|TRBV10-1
TGCGCCAGCAGTGACCGGACAGGGGCCTACGAGCAGTACTTC
CASSDRTGAYEQYF